Sequencing of this TCR beta chain was carried out in a study of cytomegalovirus exposure and HLA in healthy donors. Whole-study findings and limits: One cluster of highly shared sequence variants probably arose as a sequencing artifact. Among immune exposure information, only CMV serostatus was available. Segments of the TCR beta V type were, in most cases, productive about 90% or about 30% of the time in an earlier analysis.

Germline assignment: CDR1 SGHTA and CDR2 FQGTGA. J was trimmed by 2 bases and V by 5 bases; bases with no gene match: 6. The CDR3 runs 16 residues. Regarding donors, all were healthy bone marrow donors. PCR primers comprised 60 Vbeta and 13 Jbeta primers. Only in-frame clones appear in the TCRdb table, and some are missing; sequencing was by immunoSEQ multiplex PCR. Of about 160,000 clones listed, 70% to 85% are singletons. Remarks on this clone: Its target is not known.

The sequence was obtained from a man aged 25 to 40 in good health and CMV-seropositive. This chain connects TRBV7-3 to TRBJ2-3; TRBD2 matches at 11 bases. The sequenced sample consisted of PBMCs. The CDR3 loop reads CASSPGLAEHTDTQYF. Here the CDR3 DNA reads TGTGCCAGCAGCCCGGGACTAGCGGAACACACAGATACGCAGTATTTT.